This TCR beta chain was observed in a study of T cell responses to AZD1222 COVID-19 vaccine. Study-wide results and limits: Targeting of unmutated variant regions was reportedly seen in nearly half of spike-specific TCRs. With dominance at 160-218 and 743-854, vaccine-associated CD4 TCRs spanned spike. Only after the peak T cell response were repertoires sampled.

The germline V and J ends were trimmed by 4 bases and 5 bases, with 16 bases remaining between them. Germline CDR1 reads SEHNR; CDR2 reads FQNEAQ (reference sequence). The CDR3 is made up of 15 amino acids. Sequenced by immunoSEQ multiplex PCR; TCRdb stores in-frame clones only, minus some. The data contain fewer than 150,000 clones, 85% to 90% of them seen just once; the ten biggest clones take up about 3%. Whether given at about 4 or about 12 weeks, second doses were pooled. In regard to this clone: Its antigen is currently unknown.

This receptor was obtained from an adult who received the AZD1222 COVID-19 vaccine. The chain recombines TRBV7-9 with TRBJ2-3; possibly TRBD1 for D (6 bases). Sample: peripheral blood, taken 28 days after the second AZD1222 dose. As DNA, the CDR3 is TGTGCCAGCAGCTCCGGACAGCTTGGTGGAGATACGCAGTATTTT. Amino acids: CASSSGQLGGDTQYF.